This TCR beta chain was identified in a study of cytomegalovirus exposure and HLA in healthy donors. Trimming stripped 9 bases from V and 2 bases from J, with 14 bases between. The length of the CDR3 is 14 residues. Germline CDR1 MNHEY, CDR2 SVGAGI. Sampled while nominally healthy, donors likely had unrecorded immune exposures. Researchers ran the PCR with 60 Vbeta and 13 Jbeta primers. Assay used: immunoSEQ multiplex PCR; TCRdb lists only in-frame clones, some missing. With around 200,000 clones in the sample, the ten largest clones hold about 1%. The V call is TRBV6-5, the J call TRBJ1-5; possible D gene TRBD1, 5 bases. Sequences were obtained from PBMCs. This sequence originates from a woman in her 30s in good health and CMV-seropositive. The CDR3 region has the DNA TGTGCCAGTTGGGGCAGGGTAGGCAATCAGCCCCAGCATTTT. Its translation: CASWGRVGNQPQHF.